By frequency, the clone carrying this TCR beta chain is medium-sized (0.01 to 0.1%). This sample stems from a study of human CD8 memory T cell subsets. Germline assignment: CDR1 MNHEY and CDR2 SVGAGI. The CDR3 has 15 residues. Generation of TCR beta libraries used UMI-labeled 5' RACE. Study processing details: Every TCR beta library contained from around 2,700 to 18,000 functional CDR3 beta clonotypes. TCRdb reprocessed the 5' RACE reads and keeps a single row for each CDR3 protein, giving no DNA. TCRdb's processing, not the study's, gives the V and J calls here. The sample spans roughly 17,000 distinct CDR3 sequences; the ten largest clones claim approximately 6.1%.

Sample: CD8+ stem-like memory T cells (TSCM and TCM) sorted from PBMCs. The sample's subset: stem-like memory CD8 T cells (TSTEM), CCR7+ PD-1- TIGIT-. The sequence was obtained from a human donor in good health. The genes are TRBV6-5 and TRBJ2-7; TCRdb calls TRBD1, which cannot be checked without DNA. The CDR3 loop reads CASSYFSTEAYEQYF.